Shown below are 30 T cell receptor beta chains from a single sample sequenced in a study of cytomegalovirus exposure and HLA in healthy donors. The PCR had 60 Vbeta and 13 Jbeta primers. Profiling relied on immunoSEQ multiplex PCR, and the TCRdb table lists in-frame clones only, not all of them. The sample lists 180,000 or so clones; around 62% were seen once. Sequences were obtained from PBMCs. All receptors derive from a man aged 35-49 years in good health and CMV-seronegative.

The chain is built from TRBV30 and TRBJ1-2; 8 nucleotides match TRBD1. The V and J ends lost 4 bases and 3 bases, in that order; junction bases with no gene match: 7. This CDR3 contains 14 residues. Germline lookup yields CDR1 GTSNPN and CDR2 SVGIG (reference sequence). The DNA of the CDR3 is TGTGCCTGGAACCCCGACAGGGGCCACTATGGCTACACCTTC. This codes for CAWNPDRGHYGYTF.

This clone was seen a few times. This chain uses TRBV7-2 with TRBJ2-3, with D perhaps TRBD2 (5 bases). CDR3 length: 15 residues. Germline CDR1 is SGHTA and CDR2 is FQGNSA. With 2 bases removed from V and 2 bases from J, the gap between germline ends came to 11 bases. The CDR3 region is CASSLPTGSTDTQYF. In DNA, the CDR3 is TGTGCCAGCAGCTTACCGACGGGGTCCACAGATACGCAGTATTTT.

The CDR3 sequence is CASRDRQAVQPQHF. In DNA, the CDR3 is TGTGCCAGCAGGGATCGACAGGCGGTTCAGCCCCAGCATTTT. This rearrangement joins TRBV2 to TRBJ1-5; D might be TRBD1 (6 bases). The CDR3 runs 14 residues. With 6 bases removed from V and 6 bases from J, the gap between germline ends came to 15 bases. The V gene's germline CDR1 is SNHLY and CDR2 FYNNEI.

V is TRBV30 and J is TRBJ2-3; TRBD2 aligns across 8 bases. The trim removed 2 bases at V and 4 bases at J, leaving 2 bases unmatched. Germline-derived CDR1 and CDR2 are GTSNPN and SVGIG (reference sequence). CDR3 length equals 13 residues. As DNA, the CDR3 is TGTGCCTGGAGTCGGGAGGGGGCAGATACGCAGTATTTT. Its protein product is CAWSREGADTQYF.

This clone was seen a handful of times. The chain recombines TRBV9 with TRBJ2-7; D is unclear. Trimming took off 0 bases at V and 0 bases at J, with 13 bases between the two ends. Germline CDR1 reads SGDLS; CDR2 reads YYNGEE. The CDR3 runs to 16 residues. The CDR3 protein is CASSVAPLQSSYEQYF. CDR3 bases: TGTGCCAGCAGCGTAGCTCCCCTACAGAGCTCCTACGAGCAGTACTTC.

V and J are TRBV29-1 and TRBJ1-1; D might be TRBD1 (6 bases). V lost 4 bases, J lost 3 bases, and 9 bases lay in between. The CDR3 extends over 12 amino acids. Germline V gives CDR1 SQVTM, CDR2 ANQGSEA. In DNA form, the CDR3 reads TGCAGCGTTGCACCAGGGGACACTGAAGCTTTCTTT. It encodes CSVAPGDTEAFF.

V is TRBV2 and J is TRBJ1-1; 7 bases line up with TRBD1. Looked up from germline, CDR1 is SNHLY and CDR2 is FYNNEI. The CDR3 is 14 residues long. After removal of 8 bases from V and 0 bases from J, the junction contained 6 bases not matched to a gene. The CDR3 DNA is TGTGCCAGCGGATGGGGACAGCTGAACACTGAAGCTTTCTTT. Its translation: CASGWGQLNTEAFF.

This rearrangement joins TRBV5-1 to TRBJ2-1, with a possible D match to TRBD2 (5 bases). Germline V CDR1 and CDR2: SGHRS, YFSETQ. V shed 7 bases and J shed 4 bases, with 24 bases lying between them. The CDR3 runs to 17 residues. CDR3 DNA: TGCGCCAGCCTCCACGGGGATTATTCCCCCAAATACAATGAGCAGTTCTTC. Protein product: CASLHGDYSPKYNEQFF.

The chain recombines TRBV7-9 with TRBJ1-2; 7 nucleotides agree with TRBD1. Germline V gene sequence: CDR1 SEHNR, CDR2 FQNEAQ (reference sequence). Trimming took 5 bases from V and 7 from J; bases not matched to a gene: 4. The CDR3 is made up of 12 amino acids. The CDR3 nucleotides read TGTGCCAGCAGCCCCACAGGGGTTGGCTACACCTTC. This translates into CASSPTGVGYTF.

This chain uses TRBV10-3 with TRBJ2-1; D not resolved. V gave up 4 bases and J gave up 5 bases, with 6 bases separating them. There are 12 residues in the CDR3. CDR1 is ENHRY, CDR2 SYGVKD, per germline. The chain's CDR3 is CAISASNNEQFF. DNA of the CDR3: TGTGCCATCAGTGCCTCTAACAATGAGCAGTTCTTC.

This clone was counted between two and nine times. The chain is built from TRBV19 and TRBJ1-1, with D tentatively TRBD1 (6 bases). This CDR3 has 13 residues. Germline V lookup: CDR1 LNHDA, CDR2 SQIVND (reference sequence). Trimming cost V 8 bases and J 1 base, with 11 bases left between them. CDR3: CASSRGRNTEAFF. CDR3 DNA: TGTGCCAGTTCCAGGGGCCGGAACACTGAAGCTTTCTTT.

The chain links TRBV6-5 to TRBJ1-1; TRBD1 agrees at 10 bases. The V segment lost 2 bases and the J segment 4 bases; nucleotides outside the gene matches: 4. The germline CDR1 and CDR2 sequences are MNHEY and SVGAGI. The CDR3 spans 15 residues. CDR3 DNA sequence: TGTGCCAGCAGTTACGCCGGGACAGGGGTCACTGAAGCTTTCTTT. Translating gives CASSYAGTGVTEAFF.

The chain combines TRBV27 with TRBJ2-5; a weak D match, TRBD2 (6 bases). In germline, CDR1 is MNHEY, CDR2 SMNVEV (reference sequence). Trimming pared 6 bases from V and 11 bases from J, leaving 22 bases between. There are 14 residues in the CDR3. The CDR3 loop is CASSPGGPTSEQYF. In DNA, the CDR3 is TGTGCCAGCAGCCCCGGGGGACCCACTTCGGAGCAGTACTTC.

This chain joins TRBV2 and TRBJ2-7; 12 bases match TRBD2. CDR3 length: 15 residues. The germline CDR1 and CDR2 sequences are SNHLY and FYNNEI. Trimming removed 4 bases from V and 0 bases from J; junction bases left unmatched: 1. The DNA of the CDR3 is TGTGCCAGCAGTGTGGGACTAGCGGGCTCCTACGAGCAGTACTTC. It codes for CASSVGLAGSYEQYF.

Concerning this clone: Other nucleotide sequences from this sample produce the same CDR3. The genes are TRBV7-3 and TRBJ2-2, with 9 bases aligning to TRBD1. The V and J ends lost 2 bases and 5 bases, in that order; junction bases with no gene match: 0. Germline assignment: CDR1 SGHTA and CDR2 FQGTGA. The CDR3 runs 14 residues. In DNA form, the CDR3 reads TGTGCCAGCAGCTTAGGACAGGGGACCGGGGAGCTGTTTTTT. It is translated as CASSLGQGTGELFF.

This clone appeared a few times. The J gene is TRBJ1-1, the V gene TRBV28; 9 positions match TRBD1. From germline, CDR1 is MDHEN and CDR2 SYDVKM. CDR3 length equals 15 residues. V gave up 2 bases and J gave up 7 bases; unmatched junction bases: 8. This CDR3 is CASSLPGTGLVEAFF. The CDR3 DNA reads TGTGCCAGCAGTTTACCGGGGACAGGGTTAGTTGAAGCTTTCTTT.

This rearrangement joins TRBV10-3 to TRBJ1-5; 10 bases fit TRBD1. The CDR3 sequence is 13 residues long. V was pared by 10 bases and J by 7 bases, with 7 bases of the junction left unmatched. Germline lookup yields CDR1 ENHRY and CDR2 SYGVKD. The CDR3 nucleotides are TGTGCCACCGGGACAGGGGAGGACCAGCCCCAGCATTTT. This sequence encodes CATGTGEDQPQHF.

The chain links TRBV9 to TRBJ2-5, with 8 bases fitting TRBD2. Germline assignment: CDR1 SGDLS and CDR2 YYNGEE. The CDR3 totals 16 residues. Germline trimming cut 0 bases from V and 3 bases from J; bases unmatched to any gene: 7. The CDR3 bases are TGTGCCAGCAGCGTAGGTTCGGGGGGGGCGAAAGAGACCCAGTACTTC. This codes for CASSVGSGGAKETQYF.

Written as DNA, the CDR3 is TGCGCCAGCAGCCGACGCCGGACAGGGGGCCCTGGAGGGCAAGAGACCCAGTACTTC. This codes for CASSRRRTGGPGGQETQYF. V gene TRBV10-1 combines with J gene TRBJ2-5, with TRBD1 identical over 11 bases. The CDR3 loop spans 19 amino acids. V shed 6 bases and J 2 bases; nucleotides not matched to a gene: 17. Germline V gives CDR1 WNHNN, CDR2 SYGVQD (reference sequence).

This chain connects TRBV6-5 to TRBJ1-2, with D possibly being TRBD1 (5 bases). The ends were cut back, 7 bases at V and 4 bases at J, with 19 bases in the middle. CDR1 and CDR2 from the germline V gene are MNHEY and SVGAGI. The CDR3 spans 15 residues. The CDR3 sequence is CASTHFVAGSYGYTF. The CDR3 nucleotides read TGTGCCAGCACCCATTTTGTGGCAGGGTCCTATGGCTACACCTTC.

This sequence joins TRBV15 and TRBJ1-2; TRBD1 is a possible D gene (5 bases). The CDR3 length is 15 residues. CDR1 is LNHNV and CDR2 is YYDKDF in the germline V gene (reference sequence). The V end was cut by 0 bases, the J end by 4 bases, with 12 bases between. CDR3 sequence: CATSRDKGSTYGYTF. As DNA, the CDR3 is TGTGCCACCAGCAGAGATAAGGGGTCCACCTATGGCTACACCTTC.

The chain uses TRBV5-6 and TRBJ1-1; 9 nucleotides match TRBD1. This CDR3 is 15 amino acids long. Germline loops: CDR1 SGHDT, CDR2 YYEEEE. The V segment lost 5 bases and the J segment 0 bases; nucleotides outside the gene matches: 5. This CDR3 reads CASRTGGIMNTEAFF. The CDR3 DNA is TGTGCCAGCAGGACAGGGGGAATCATGAACACTGAAGCTTTCTTT. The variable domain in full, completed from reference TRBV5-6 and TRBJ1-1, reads DAGVTQSPTHLIKTRGQQVTLRCSPKSGHDTVSWYQQALGQGPQFIFQYYEEEERQRGNFPDRFSGHQFPNYSSELNVNALLLGDSALYLCASRTGGIMNTEAFFGQGTRLTVV.

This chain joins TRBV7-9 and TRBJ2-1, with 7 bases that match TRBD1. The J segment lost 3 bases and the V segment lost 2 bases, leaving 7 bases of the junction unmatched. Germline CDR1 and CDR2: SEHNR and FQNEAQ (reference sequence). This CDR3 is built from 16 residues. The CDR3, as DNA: TGTGCCAGCAGCTTAACTTTCGGGGACAGCTACAATGAGCAGTTCTTC. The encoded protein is CASSLTFGDSYNEQFF.

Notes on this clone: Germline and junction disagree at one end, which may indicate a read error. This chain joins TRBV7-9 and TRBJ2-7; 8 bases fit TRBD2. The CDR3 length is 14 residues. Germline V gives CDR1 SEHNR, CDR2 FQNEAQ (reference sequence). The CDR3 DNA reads TGTTCCAGCAGCTTAGTAGCGGGGAACTACGAGCAGTACTTC. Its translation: CSSSLVAGNYEQYF. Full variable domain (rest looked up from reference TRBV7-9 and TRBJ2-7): DTGVSQNPRHKITKRGQNVTFRCDPISEHNRLYWYRQTLGQGPEFLTYFQNEAQLEKSRLLSDRFSAERPKGSFSTLEIQRTEQGDSAMYLCSSSLVAGNYEQYFGPGTRLTVT.

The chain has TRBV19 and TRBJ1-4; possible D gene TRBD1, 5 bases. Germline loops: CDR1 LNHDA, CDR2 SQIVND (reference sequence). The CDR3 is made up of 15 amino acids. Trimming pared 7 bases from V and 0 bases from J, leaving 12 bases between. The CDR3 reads CASISGWTTNEKLFF. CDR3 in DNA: TGTGCCAGTATCTCAGGGTGGACAACTAATGAAAAACTGTTTTTT.

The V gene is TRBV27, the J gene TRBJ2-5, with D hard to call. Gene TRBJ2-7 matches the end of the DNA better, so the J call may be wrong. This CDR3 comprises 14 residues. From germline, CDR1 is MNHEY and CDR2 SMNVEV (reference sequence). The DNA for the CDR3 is TGTGCCAGCAGTTTGGGTCGGAGAGCCTACGAGCAGTACTTC. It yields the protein CASSLGRRAYEQYF.

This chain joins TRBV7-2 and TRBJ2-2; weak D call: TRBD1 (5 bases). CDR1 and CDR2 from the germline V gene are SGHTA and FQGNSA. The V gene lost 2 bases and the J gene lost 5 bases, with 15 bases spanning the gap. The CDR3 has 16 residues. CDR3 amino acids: CASSLHPGSATGELFF. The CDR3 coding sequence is TGTGCCAGCAGCTTACACCCAGGGTCGGCGACCGGGGAGCTGTTTTTT.

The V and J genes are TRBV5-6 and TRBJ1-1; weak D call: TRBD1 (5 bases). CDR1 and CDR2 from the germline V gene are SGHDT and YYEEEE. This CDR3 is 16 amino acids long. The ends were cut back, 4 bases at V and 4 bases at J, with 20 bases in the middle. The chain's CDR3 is CASSRGGVTFLTEAFF. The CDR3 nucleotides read TGTGCCAGCAGCCGCGGGGGGGTAACGTTCCTCACTGAAGCTTTCTTT. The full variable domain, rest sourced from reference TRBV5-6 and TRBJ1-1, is DAGVTQSPTHLIKTRGQQVTLRCSPKSGHDTVSWYQQALGQGPQFIFQYYEEEERQRGNFPDRFSGHQFPNYSSELNVNALLLGDSALYLCASSRGGVTFLTEAFFGQGTRLTVV.

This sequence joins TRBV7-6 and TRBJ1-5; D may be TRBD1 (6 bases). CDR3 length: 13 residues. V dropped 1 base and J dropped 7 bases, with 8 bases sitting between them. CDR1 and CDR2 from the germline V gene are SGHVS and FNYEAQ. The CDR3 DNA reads TGTGCCAGCAGCTTAGGCGACAGGCAGCCCCAGCATTTT. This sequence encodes CASSLGDRQPQHF. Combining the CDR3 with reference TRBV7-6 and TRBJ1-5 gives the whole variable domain GAGVSQSPRYKVTKRGQDVALRCDPISGHVSLYWYRQALGQGPEFLTYFNYEAQQDKSGLPNDRFSAERPEGSISTLTIQRTEQRDSAMYRCASSLGDRQPQHFGDGTRLSIL.

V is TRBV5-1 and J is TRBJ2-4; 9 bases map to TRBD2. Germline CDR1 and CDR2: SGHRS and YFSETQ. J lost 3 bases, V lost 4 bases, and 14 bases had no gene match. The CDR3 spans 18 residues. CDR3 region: CASSRAGGATDYKNIQYF. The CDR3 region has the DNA TGCGCCAGCAGCCGGGCGGGGGGGGCAACTGACTACAAAAACATTCAGTACTTC.